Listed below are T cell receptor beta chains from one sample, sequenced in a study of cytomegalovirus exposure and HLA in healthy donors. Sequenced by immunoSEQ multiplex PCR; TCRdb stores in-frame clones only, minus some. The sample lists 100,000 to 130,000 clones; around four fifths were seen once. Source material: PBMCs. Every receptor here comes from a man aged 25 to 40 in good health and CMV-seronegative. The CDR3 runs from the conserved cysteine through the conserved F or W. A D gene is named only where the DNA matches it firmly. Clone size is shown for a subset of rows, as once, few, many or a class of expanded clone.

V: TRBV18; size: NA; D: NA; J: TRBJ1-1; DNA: TGTGCCAGCTCACCGCGAGACATGAACACTGAAGCTTTCTTT; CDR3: CASSPRDMNTEAFF
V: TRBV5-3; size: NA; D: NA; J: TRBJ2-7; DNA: TGTGCCAGAAGCAAACCGGGACACGTCATATCCTACGGGCAGTACTTC; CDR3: CARSKPGHVISYGQYF
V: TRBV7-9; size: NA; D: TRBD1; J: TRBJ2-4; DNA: TGTGCCAGCAGCTTGGAAGGACAGGGGCACGCCATTCAGTACTTC; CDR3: CASSLEGQGHAIQYF
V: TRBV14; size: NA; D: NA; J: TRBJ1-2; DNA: TGTGCCAGCAGCCACCTGGGGACATTTAACTATGGCTACACCTTC; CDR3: CASSHLGTFNYGYTF
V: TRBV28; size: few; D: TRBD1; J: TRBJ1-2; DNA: TGTGCCAGCAGTTCCTCCAGGGGGGTTGTAGGTGGCTACACCTTC; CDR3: CASSSSRGVVGGYTF
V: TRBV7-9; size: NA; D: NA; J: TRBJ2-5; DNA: TGTGCCGCATTCGGGGGATGGGGCGAGACCCAGTACTTC; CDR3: CAAFGGWGETQYF
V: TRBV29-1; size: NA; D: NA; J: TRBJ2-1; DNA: TGCAGCGTTGTGAGGGTTTACGGCAATGAGCAGTTCTTC; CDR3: CSVVRVYGNEQFF
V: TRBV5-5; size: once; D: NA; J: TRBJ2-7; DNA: TGTGCCAGCAGCTTTTGGACAGAGGCTAACGAGCAGTACTTC; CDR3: CASSFWTEANEQYF
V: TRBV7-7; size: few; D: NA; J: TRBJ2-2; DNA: TGTGCCAGCAGCTCCTCGGGAGTTGGTACCGGGGAGCTGTTTTTT; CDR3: CASSSSGVGTGELFF
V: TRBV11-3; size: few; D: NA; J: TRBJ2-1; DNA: TGTGCCAGCAGCTTAGATCACGGGGATGAGCAGTTCTTC; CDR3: CASSLDHGDEQFF
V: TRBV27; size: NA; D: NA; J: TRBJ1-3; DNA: TGTGCCAGCAGCCCAAGCAGGCCTATTTCTGGAAACACCATATATTTT; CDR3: CASSPSRPISGNTIYF
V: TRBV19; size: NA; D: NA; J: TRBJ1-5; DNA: TGTGCCAGTAGTATGGTGGCAGGGGGCAATCAGCCCCAGCATTTT; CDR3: CASSMVAGGNQPQHF
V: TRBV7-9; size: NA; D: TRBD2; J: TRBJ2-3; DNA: TGTGCCAGCAGCCGAGCGGGGGGCACAGATACGCAGTATTTT; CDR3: CASSRAGGTDTQYF
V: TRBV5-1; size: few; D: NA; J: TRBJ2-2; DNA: TGCGCCAGCAGCTTGGGAGGGACTGGAAGATTCACCGGGGAGCTGTTTTTT; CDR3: CASSLGGTGRFTGELFF
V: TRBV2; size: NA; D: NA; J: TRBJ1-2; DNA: TGTGCCAGCAGCCGTCGAGGCGGGGGCGATGGGGGCTACACCTTC; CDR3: CASSRRGGGDGGYTF
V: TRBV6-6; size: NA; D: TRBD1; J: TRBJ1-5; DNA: TGTGCCAGCAGGGGTGACAGGGGCTTAGTTCAGCCCCAGCATTTT; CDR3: CASRGDRGLVQPQHF
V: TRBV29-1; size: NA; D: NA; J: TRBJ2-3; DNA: TGCAGCGTTGGCTCAACCCGGACAGATACGCAGTATTTT; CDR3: CSVGSTRTDTQYF
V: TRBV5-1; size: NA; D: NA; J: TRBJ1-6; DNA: TGCGCCAGCAGCTTGGCTGCACACTCACCCCTCCACTTT; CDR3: CASSLAAHSPLHF
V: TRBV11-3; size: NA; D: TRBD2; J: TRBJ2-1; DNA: TGTGCCAGCAGCTCCCGCCTAGCGGGGGGGCCGCATGGGGATGAGCAGTTCTTC; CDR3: CASSSRLAGGPHGDEQFF
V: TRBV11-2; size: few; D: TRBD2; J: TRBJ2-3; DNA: TGTGCCAGCAGCTTAGATCGACTAGCCGGGCAGTATTTT; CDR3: CASSLDRLAGQYF
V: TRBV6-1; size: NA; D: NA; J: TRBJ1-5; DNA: TGTGCCAGCCAGCGGGGAGCTAGCAATCAGCCCCAGCATTTT; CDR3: CASQRGASNQPQHF
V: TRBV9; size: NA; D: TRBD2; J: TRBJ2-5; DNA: TGTGCCAGCAGCGTACGAGGCGGGAGAGGACAAGAGACCCAGTACTTC; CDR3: CASSVRGGRGQETQYF
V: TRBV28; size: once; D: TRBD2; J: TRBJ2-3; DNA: TGTGCCAGCAGTTTATGGGGTCGGCTAGCGGGAGGGAACGTCAGGGCAGATACGCAGTATTTT; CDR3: CASSLWGRLAGGNVRADTQYF
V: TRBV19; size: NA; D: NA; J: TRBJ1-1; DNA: TGTGCCAGTAGTATCAATGGGCAGCCGAACACTGAAGCTTTCTTT; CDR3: CASSINGQPNTEAFF
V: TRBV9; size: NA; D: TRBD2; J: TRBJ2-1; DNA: TGTGCCAGCAGCGAAATAGCGGGAGACCACTACAATGAGCAGTTCTTC; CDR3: CASSEIAGDHYNEQFF
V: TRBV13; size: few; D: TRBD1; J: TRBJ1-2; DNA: TGTGCCAGCAACCCCGGGACAGCTAACTATGGCTACACCTTC; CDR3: CASNPGTANYGYTF
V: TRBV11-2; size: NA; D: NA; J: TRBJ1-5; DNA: TGTGCCAGCAGCTTAGACGCGGCAGGGAGGGGTCAGCCCCAGCATTTT; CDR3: CASSLDAAGRGQPQHF
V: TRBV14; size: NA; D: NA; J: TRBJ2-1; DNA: TGTGCCAGCAGCCAAGAAGGCAGGGCAACCTACAATGAGCAGTTCTTC; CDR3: CASSQEGRATYNEQFF
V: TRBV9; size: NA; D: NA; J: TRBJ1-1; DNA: TGTGCCAGCAGCGTAGTCGGGGTAAGGAACACTGAAGCTTTCTTT; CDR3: CASSVVGVRNTEAFF
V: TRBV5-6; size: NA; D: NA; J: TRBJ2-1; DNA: TGTGCCAGCAGCTTGGGCAGGGCCAGGGTCAATGAGCAGTTCTTC; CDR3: CASSLGRARVNEQFF
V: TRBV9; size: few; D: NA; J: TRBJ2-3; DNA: TGTGCCAGCAGCCCAGGTTGGGGGGCAGATACGCAGTATTTT; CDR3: CASSPGWGADTQYF
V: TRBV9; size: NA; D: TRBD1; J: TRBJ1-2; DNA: TGTGCCAGCAGACAGGGGATCGAATCGAACTATGGCTACACCTTC; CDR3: CASRQGIESNYGYTF
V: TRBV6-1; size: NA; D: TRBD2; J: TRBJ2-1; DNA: TGTGCCAGCACTCCACTAGCGGGAGAGGTTAGTGAGCAGTTCTTC; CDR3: CASTPLAGEVSEQFF
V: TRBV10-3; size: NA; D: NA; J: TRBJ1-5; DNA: TGTGCCATCAGGGGAGTTAATCAGCCCCAGCATTTT; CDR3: CAIRGVNQPQHF
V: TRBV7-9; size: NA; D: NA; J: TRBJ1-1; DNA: TGTGCCACCATTGGTCCAGGGCTCACTGAAGCTTTCTTT; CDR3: CATIGPGLTEAFF
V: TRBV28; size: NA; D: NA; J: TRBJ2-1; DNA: TGTGCCAGCAGGCCTGGGGGGAGCTCCTACAATGAGCAGTTCTTC; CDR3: CASRPGGSSYNEQFF
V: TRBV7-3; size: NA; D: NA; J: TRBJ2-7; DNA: TGTGCCAGCAGCCAAACGCACGGGAGAGGTTACGAGCAGTACTTC; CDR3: CASSQTHGRGYEQYF
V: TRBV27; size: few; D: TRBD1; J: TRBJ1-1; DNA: TGTGCCAGCAGTTCCCCGGGACAGGGGGCGGACACTGAAGCTTTCTTT; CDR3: CASSSPGQGADTEAFF
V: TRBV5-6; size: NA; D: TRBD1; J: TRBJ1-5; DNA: TGTGCCAGCTTCCACAGGGGGTCAGGCAATCAGCCCCAGCATTTT; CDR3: CASFHRGSGNQPQHF
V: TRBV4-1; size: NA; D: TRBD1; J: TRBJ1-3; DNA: TGCGCCAGCAGCGATCGGACAGGAGGAAACACCATATATTTT; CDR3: CASSDRTGGNTIYF
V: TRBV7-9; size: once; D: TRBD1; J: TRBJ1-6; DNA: TGTGCCAGCAGCCGCCGGGACAGGGGCTATAATTCACCCCTCCACTTT; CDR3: CASSRRDRGYNSPLHF
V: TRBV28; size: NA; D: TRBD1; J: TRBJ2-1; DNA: TGTGCCAGCAGTCCCTGGGACAGGGGGCTCCAGGCTAGCTCCTACAATGAGCAGTTCTTC; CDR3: CASSPWDRGLQASSYNEQFF
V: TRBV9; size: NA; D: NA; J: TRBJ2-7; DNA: TGTGCCAGCAGCGTTGGAGCGTACCACGAGCAGTACTTC; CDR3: CASSVGAYHEQYF